Below, 20 T cell receptor beta chains from the same sample are listed, as sequenced in a study of T cells in Graves' hyperthyroidism and ophthalmopathy. Amplified TCR beta CDR3 regions derived from RNA transcripts. HTBI primers drove first-round RT-PCR of the TCR CDR3. A single record per CDR3 protein comes from TCRdb applying MiXCR to the multiplex PCR reads. The table has 560,000 or so distinct CDR3 sequences, around 46% seen once. The specimen was peripheral blood or thyroid tissue (not recorded which). Every receptor here comes from a woman aged 18-35 years with Graves' hyperthyroidism.

The chain links TRBV20-1 to TRBJ1-1; TRBD1 aligns across 8 bases. The trim removed 5 bases at V and 3 bases at J, leaving 2 bases unmatched. Germline loops: CDR1 DFQATT, CDR2 SNEGSKA (reference sequence). CDR3 length: 12 amino acids. The CDR3 DNA reads TGCAGTGCTGGACAGGGTTACACTGAAGCTTTCTTT. It translates to CSAGQGYTEAFF.

The rearrangement joins TRBV25-1 to TRBJ1-4; D is ambiguous. Germline V gene lookup returns CDR1 MGHDK and CDR2 SYGVNS. This CDR3 region has 14 residues. Trimming removed 8 bases from V and 6 bases from J, with 16 bases in between. CDR3 sequence: CASSWGGPDEKLFF. The CDR3 DNA reads as TGTGCCAGCTCTTGGGGAGGGCCTGATGAAAAACTGTTTTTT. The whole variable domain, remainder taken from reference TRBV25-1 and TRBJ1-4, is EADIYQTPRYLVIGTGKKITLECSQTMGHDKMYWYQQDPGMELHLIHYSYGVNSTEKGDLSSESTVSRIRTEHFPLTLESARPSHTSQYLCASSWGGPDEKLFFGSGTQLSVL.

V usage is TRBV2 and J usage is TRBJ1-6; D remains ambiguous. The germline gives CDR1 SNHLY, CDR2 FYNNEI. Trimming pared 5 bases from V and 6 bases from J, leaving 14 bases between. The CDR3 runs 15 residues. The CDR3 is CASSPKGWSNSPLHF. The DNA for the CDR3 is TGTGCCAGCAGTCCGAAGGGTTGGAGTAATTCACCCCTCCACTTT.

This clonotype was counted a few times. The chain employs TRBV19 and TRBJ1-1; D gene ambiguous. Trimming stripped 2 bases from V and 1 base from J, with 8 bases between. The CDR3 is 14 residues long. The germline gives CDR1 LNHDA, CDR2 SQIVND (reference sequence). The CDR3 sequence is CASSISARNTEAFF. Written as DNA, the CDR3 is TGTGCCAGTAGTATATCGGCGCGGAACACTGAAGCTTTCTTT.

CDR3 DNA: TGCAGTGAGACAGGGGCAGGTGAAAAACTGTTTTTT. It specifies CSETGAGEKLFF. The V gene is TRBV20-1, the J gene TRBJ1-4; 8 nucleotides match TRBD1. This CDR3 is built from 12 residues. The V gene's germline CDR1 is DFQATT and CDR2 SNEGSKA (reference sequence). J gave up 7 bases and V 7 bases, and 5 bases lay outside the gene matches.

This clonotype was detected many times. This chain connects TRBV20-1 to TRBJ2-5, with TRBD2 matching over 11 bases. CDR1 and CDR2 (germline): DFQATT, SNEGSKA (reference sequence). V trimming: 3 bases; J trimming: 5 bases; junction bases outside the gene matches: 5. The CDR3 is 14 amino acids. CDR3 sequence reads: CSASSGRVEETQYF. For the CDR3, the DNA is TGCAGTGCTAGTAGCGGGAGGGTAGAGGAGACCCAGTACTTC.

The chain has TRBV20-1 and TRBJ1-1; D uncertain. From germline, CDR1 is DFQATT and CDR2 SNEGSKA (reference sequence). CDR3 length: 12 residues. V gave up 3 bases and J gave up 0 bases, with 5 bases separating them. The CDR3 protein is CSASPLNTEAFF. The DNA for the CDR3 is TGCAGTGCTAGTCCCCTGAACACTGAAGCTTTCTTT.

The CDR3 DNA sequence: TGTGCCAGCAGCTACCGGGCCGGATTCACAGATACGCAGTATTTT. Amino acids: CASSYRAGFTDTQYF. V is TRBV7-2 and J is TRBJ2-3; D is undetermined. The CDR3 totals 15 residues. The germline V and J ends were trimmed by 4 bases and 2 bases, with 13 bases remaining between them. Germline CDR1 is SGHTA and CDR2 is FQGNSA.

There are a few counts of this clonotype. This sequence joins TRBV2 and TRBJ1-4; a possible D gene is TRBD1 (5 bases). Germline-derived CDR1 and CDR2 are SNHLY and FYNNEI. The CDR3 totals 15 residues. Trimming left V 5 bases short and J 4 bases short, with 14 bases between. CDR3: CASSYLSDINEKLFF. The CDR3, as DNA: TGTGCCAGCAGTTACCTTTCGGACATTAATGAAAAACTGTTTTTT.

Note on this clonotype: This CDR3 is missing its conserved last phenylalanine or tryptophan, likely due to a read error. The chain links TRBV2 to TRBJ1-2; D uncertain. V lost 5 bases and J 3 bases, leaving 16 bases between the germline ends. The CDR3 loop spans 15 amino acids. CDR1 and CDR2 (germline): SNHLY, FYNNEI. The chain's CDR3 is CASSQTDPRYYGYTL. The CDR3 DNA follows: TGTGCCAGCAGTCAAACCGATCCTCGGTACTATGGCTACACCCTC.

Of note for this clonotype: An end of the junction does not agree with germline; a read error may underlie this. The chain has TRBV10-3 and TRBJ1-1; 9 bases align to TRBD1. The CDR3 is made up of 13 amino acids. Germline assignment: CDR1 ENHRY and CDR2 SYGVKD. The CDR3 DNA is TGTGCCAGCAGTGAAACGAACAGGGGGCGGTCTTTCTTT. It encodes CASSETNRGRSFF.

This clonotype was found a few times. This chain connects TRBV14 to TRBJ2-7, with 8 bases that match TRBD2. CDR3 length equals 16 residues. V shed 4 bases and J 0 bases; nucleotides not matched to a gene: 8. In germline, CDR1 is SGHDN, CDR2 FVKESK. CDR3 sequence reads: CASSLPGAGGSYEQYF. In DNA form, the CDR3 reads TGTGCCAGCAGCCTGCCCGGGGCGGGAGGCTCCTACGAGCAGTACTTC.

The chain combines TRBV7-9 with TRBJ2-3; D not certain. This CDR3 region has 13 residues. V shed 5 bases and J shed 4 bases, with 10 bases lying between them. Germline V gene lookup returns CDR1 SEHNR and CDR2 FQNEAQ (reference sequence). The DNA for the CDR3 is TGTGCCAGCAGCCCCCCGATCTCAGATACGCAGTATTTT. Its translation is CASSPPISDTQYF.

On this clonotype itself: One end of the junction fails to match germline, which may point to a read error. The rearrangement joins TRBV20-1 to TRBJ2-5; weak D call: TRBD2 (6 bases). The CDR3 runs to 13 residues. The germline CDR1 and CDR2 sequences are DFQATT and SNEGSKA (reference sequence). CDR3 residues: CSARGGVKETQYF. As DNA, the CDR3 is TGCAGTGCCAGAGGAGGGGTGAAGGAGACCCAGTACTTC.

A few counts support this clonotype. This chain links TRBV9 with TRBJ1-2, with D perhaps TRBD1 (6 bases). The CDR3 is 14 amino acids. V was pared by 5 bases and J by 6 bases, with 17 bases between. Germline CDR1 and CDR2: SGDLS and YYNGEE. The CDR3 sequence is CASSLEGEVDGYTF. The CDR3 nucleotides are TGTGCCAGCAGTTTGGAGGGGGAGGTGGATGGCTACACCTTC.

A remark on this clonotype: It may be a read error: a sequence one base away is much more abundant. This chain joins TRBV7-6 and TRBJ2-2, with D uncertain. CDR1 is SGHVS, CDR2 FNYEAQ, per germline. The CDR3 contains 10 residues. Trimming shortened V by 9 bases and J by 6 bases, and 5 bases separated the two germline ends. CDR3 in amino acids: CARSSGELFF. CDR3 DNA: TGTGCCAGAAGTTCCGGGGAGCTGTTTTTT.

On this clonotype itself: An end of the junction does not agree with germline; a read error may underlie this. The chain links TRBV11-1 to TRBJ2-6; 13 nucleotides agree with TRBD2. CDR3 length: 19 residues. In germline, CDR1 is SGHAT, CDR2 FQDESV (reference sequence). The chain's CDR3 is CASSWSTSGRPSGANVLSF. The CDR3 DNA follows: TGTGCCAGCAGCTGGTCGACTAGCGGGAGGCCCTCTGGGGCCAACGTCCTGTCTTTC.

The chain uses TRBV11-2 and TRBJ1-4; TRBD1 matches 8 bases. Germline V gene lookup returns CDR1 SGHAT and CDR2 FQNNGV. Trimming took 5 bases from V and 4 from J; bases not matched to a gene: 3. There are 14 residues in the CDR3. The CDR3 DNA follows: TGTGCCAGCAGCGTACAGGGGGGTAATGAAAAACTGTTTTTT. This encodes CASSVQGGNEKLFF.

This clonotype occurred a few times. V is TRBV7-2 and J is TRBJ1-4; no reliable D call. CDR1 and CDR2 from the germline V gene are SGHTA and FQGNSA. This CDR3 is built from 12 residues. The V end lost 4 bases, the J end lost 6 bases, and 6 bases lay between the germline ends. CDR3 region: CASSSPYEKLFF. The CDR3 coding sequence is TGTGCCAGCAGCTCTCCCTATGAAAAACTGTTTTTT. Complete variable domain (other parts from reference TRBV7-2 and TRBJ1-4): GAGVSQSPSNKVTEKGKDVELRCDPISGHTALYWYRQSLGQGLEFLIYFQGNSAPDKSGLPSDRFSAERTGGSVSTLTIQRTQQEDSAVYLCASSSPYEKLFFGSGTQLSVL.

The chain carries TRBV7-6 and TRBJ2-7, with D hard to call. Trimming shortened V by 7 bases and J by 6 bases, and 13 bases separated the two germline ends. The CDR3 sequence is 12 residues long. Germline assignment: CDR1 SGHVS and CDR2 FNYEAQ. In DNA, the CDR3 is TGTGCCAGCACAAGCGAAGGGCGCGAGCAGTACTTC. This translates into CASTSEGREQYF.